The rows below give T cell receptor beta chains drawn from one sample of a study of cytomegalovirus exposure and HLA in healthy donors. The assay was immunoSEQ multiplex PCR, and TCRdb's table has in-frame clones only and misses some. This table holds some 160,000 clones, about 82% found once. Sequencing was done on a sample of PBMCs. These receptors were obtained from a male donor in good health and CMV-seronegative. The CDR3 runs from the conserved cysteine through the conserved F or W. The order of the fields is J gene, clone size, V gene, CDR3 protein. Clone size is stated in some rows and not others, as once, few, many or a class when expanded.

>TRBJ1-5|NA|TRBV5-1
CASSLDRDQPQHF
>TRBJ1-1|NA|TRBV6-5
CASSPGPISEAFF
>TRBJ1-1|few|TRBV27
CASSLSAGMVTEAFF
>TRBJ1-2|NA|TRBV4-1
CASSQDREGYGYTF
>TRBJ2-1|few|TRBV29-1
CSERLAGLYNEQFF
>TRBJ1-6|once|TRBV27
CASSPWGEYSPLHF
>TRBJ2-2|NA|TRBV9
CASSVYPRVAGENGELFF
>TRBJ2-7|NA|TRBV6-1
CASSDFGGGDSEQYF
>TRBJ1-3|NA|TRBV18
CASSPPVRAGNTIYF
>TRBJ2-5|few|TRBV7-9
CASSLGLAAPQETQYF
>TRBJ2-5|once|TRBV6-5
CASSYATSGETQYF
>TRBJ1-1|few|TRBV11-1
CASSLAPGQGNTEAFF
>TRBJ2-7|NA|TRBV7-2
CASSLAFTGQTYEQYF
>TRBJ2-5|NA|TRBV27
CASSLGLKETQYF
>TRBJ2-2|few|TRBV6-6
CASIARSNTGELFF
>TRBJ1-1|NA|TRBV6-5
CASSYTRVTEAFF
>TRBJ2-5|NA|TRBV7-9
CASSFGTGGSRETQYF
>TRBJ2-5|NA|TRBV9
CASSRPTGPLYQETQYF
>TRBJ1-1|few|TRBV4-1
CASSLGTDMNTEAFF
>TRBJ2-5|once|TRBV28
CASSLSINRGGETQYF
>TRBJ2-7|NA|TRBV7-2
CASSSKSGRAVWYEQYF
>TRBJ1-5|NA|TRBV7-9
CSSSAINEPQHF
>TRBJ2-7|NA|TRBV5-1
CASSLGPGEEQYF
>TRBJ1-1|NA|TRBV28
CASSPGLVGTEAFF
>TRBJ2-2|NA|TRBV25-1
CASSGPQTLNTGELFF
>TRBJ1-3|NA|TRBV10-3
CAIGGTGTGSNTIYF
>TRBJ2-7|NA|TRBV6-5
CASSPGQGTYEQYF
>TRBJ2-1|NA|TRBV7-9
CSSSLGTGRYNEQFF
>NA|NA|TRBV28
CASSFRDRGYEQYF
>TRBJ2-2|NA|TRBV28
CASSSKDRITGELFF
>TRBJ2-3|NA|TRBV18
CASSPERRGTQYF
>TRBJ1-5|NA|TRBV28
CASSLEGVRGNQPQHF
>TRBJ2-2|NA|TRBV28
CASSSLDTGELFF
>TRBJ2-7|NA|TRBV7-9
CASSFAATGGYEQYF
>TRBJ2-7|NA|TRBV25-1
CASSESHSPGTENYEQYF
>TRBJ2-4|NA|TRBV4-2
CASSQENREGDIQYF
>TRBJ1-2|NA|TRBV7-9
CASSLSPRGSGYTF
>TRBJ2-7|NA|TRBV11-1
CASSLTSSSYEQYF
>TRBJ1-2|few|TRBV4-2
CASSQFVQGEASNYGYTF
>TRBJ2-5|NA|TRBV19
CASSLTVVGETQYF
>TRBJ1-2|few|TRBV15
CATSRDETGVDYGYTF
>TRBJ1-3|NA|TRBV18
CASSQQQDPGNTIYF
>TRBJ2-7|NA|TRBV18
CASSPQGLAGTLRAYEQYF
>TRBJ1-5|once|TRBV27
CATRSGGLGQPQHF
>TRBJ2-7|NA|TRBV7-9
CASSGGPHSYEQYF